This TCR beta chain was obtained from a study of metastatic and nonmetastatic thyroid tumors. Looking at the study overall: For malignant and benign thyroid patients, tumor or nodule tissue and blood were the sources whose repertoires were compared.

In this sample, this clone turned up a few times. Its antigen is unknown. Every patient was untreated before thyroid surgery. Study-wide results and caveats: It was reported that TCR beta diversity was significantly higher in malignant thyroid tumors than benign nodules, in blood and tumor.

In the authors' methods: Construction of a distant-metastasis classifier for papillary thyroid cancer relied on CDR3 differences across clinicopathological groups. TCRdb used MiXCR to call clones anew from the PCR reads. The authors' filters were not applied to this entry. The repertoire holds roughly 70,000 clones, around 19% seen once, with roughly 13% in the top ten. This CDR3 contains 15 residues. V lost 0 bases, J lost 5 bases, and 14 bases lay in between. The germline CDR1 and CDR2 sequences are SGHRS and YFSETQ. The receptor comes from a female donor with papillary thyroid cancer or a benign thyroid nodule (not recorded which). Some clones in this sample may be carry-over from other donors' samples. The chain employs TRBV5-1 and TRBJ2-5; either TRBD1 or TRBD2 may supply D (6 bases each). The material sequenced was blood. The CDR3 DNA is TGCGCCAGCAGCTTGGCCCCAGGGGCGGGGGAGACCCAGTACTTC. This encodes CASSLAPGAGETQYF.